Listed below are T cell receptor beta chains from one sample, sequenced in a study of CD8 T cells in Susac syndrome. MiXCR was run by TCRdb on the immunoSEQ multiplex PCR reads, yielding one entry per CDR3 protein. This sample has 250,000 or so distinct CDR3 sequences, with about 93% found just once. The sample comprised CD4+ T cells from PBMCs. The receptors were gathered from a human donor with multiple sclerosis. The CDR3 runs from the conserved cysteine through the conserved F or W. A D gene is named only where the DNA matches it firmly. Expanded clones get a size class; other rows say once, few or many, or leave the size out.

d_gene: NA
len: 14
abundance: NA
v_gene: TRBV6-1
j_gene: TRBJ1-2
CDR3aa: CASSEKGWAYGYTF
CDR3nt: TGTGCCAGCAGTGAAAAGGGTTGGGCCTATGGCTACACCTTC

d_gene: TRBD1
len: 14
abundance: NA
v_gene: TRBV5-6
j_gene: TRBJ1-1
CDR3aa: CASSFRDRGSEAFF
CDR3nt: TGTGCCAGCAGCTTTCGGGACAGGGGTTCTGAAGCTTTCTTT

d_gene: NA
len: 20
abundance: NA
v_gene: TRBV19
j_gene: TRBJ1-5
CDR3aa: CASRSSMGWGAGTPNQPQHF
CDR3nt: TGTGCCAGTAGATCCTCTATGGGGTGGGGTGCAGGAACCCCCAATCAGCCCCAGCATTTT

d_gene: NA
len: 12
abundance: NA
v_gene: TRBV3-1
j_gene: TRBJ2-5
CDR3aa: CASSRLGDPFYF
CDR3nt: TGTGCCAGCAGCCGACTTGGGGACCCCTTTTACTTC

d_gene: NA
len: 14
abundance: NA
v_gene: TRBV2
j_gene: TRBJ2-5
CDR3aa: CASRVVGVQETQYF
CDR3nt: TGTGCCAGCAGAGTGGTGGGGGTACAAGAGACCCAGTACTTC

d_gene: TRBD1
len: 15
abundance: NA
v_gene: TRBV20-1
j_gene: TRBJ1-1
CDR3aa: CSAETFGQANTEAFF
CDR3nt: TGCAGTGCCGAAACATTCGGACAGGCGAACACTGAAGCTTTCTTT

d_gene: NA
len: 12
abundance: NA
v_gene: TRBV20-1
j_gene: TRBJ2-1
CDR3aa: CSASGGYNEQFF
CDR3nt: TGCAGTGCTAGTGGGGGATACAATGAGCAGTTCTTC

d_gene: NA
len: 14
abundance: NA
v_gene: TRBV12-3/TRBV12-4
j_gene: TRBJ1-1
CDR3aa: CASTTDGGRTEAFF
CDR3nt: TGTGCCAGCACCACTGACGGGGGGCGAACTGAAGCTTTCTTT

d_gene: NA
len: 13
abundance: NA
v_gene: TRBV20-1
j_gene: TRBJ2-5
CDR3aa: CSAPRGAGETQYF
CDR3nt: TGCAGTGCCCCCCGGGGGGCCGGTGAGACCCAGTACTTC

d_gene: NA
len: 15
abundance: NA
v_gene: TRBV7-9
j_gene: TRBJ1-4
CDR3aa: CASRPTLGPAEKLFF
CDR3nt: TGTGCCAGCAGACCCACCCTCGGGCCGGCCGAAAAACTGTTTTTT

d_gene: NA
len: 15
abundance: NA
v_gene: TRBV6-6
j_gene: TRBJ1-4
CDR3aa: CASSPADGFNEKLFF
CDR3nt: TGTGCCAGCAGCCCCGCCGACGGATTTAATGAAAAACTGTTTTTT

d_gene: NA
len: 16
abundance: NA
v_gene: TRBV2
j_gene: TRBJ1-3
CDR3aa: CASSERLASSGNTIYF
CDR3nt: TGTGCCAGCAGTGAACGTCTCGCTAGCTCTGGAAACACCATATATTTT

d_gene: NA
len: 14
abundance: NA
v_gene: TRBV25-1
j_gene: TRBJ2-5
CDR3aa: CASSAFRDQETQYF
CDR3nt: TGTGCCAGCAGTGCTTTCAGGGACCAAGAGACCCAGTACTTC

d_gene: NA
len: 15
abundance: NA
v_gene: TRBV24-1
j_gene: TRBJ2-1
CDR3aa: CATSVTDSYHNEQFF
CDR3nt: TGTGCCACCAGTGTCACGGACAGTTATCACAATGAGCAGTTCTTC

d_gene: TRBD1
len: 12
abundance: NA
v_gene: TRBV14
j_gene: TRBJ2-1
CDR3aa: CASSSTGYEQFF
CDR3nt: TGTGCCAGCAGCTCGACAGGGTATGAGCAGTTCTTC

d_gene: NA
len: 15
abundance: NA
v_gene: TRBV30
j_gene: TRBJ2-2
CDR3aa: CAWSGRSGNTGELFF
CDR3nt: TGTGCCTGGAGTGGGAGAAGCGGTAACACCGGGGAGCTGTTTTTT

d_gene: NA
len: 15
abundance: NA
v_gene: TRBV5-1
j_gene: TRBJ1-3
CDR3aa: CASSLRTGSGNTIYF
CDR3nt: TGCGCCAGCAGCTTGCGTACAGGGTCCGGAAACACCATATATTTT

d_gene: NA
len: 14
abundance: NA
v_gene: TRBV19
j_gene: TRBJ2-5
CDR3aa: CASRQTGGGETQYF
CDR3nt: TGTGCCAGTCGGCAAACAGGTGGGGGAGAGACCCAGTACTTC

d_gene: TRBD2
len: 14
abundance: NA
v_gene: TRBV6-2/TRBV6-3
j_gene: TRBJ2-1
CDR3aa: CASRDGGASNEQFF
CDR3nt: TGTGCCAGCAGAGACGGGGGGGCCTCGAATGAGCAGTTCTTC

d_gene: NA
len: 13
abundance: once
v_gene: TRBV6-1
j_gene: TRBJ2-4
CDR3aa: CASSEAVKNIQYF
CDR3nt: TGTGCCAGCAGTGAAGCCGTCAAAAACATTCAGTACTTC

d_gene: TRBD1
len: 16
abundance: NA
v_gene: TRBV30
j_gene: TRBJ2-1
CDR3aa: CAWSPKGGQGSNEQFF
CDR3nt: TGTGCCTGGAGTCCCAAGGGGGGACAGGGGAGTAATGAGCAGTTCTTC

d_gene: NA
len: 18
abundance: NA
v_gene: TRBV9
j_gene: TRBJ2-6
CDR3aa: CASSPQGFSISGANVLTF
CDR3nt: TGTGCCAGCAGCCCCCAGGGGTTCAGTATCTCTGGGGCCAACGTCCTGACTTTC

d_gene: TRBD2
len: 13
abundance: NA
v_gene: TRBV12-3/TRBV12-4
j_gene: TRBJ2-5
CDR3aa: CASRAGGQETQYF
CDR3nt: TGTGCCAGCAGAGCGGGAGGGCAAGAGACCCAGTACTTC

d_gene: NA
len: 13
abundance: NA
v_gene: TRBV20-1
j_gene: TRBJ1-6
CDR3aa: CSVRDRDNSPLHF
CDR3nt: TGCAGTGTGAGGGACCGAGATAATTCACCCCTCCACTTT

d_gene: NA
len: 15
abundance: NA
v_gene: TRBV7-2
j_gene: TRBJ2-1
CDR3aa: CASSPGLHSYNEQFF
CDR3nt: TGTGCCAGCAGCCCGGGACTTCACAGCTACAATGAGCAGTTCTTC

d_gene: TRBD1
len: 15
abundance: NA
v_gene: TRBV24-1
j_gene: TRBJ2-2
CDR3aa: CATSDRTGHTGELFF
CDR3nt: TGTGCCACCAGTGATCGGACAGGGCACACCGGGGAGCTGTTTTTT

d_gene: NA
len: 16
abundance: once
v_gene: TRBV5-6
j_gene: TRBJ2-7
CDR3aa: CASSLGGTAAGYEQYF
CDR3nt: TGTGCCAGCAGCTTGGGGGGGACGGCGGCCGGGTACGAGCAGTACTTC

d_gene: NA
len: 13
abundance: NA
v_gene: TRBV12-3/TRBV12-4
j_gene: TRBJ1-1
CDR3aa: CASSERRDTEAFF
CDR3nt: TGTGCCAGCAGCGAGAGAAGAGACACTGAAGCTTTCTTT

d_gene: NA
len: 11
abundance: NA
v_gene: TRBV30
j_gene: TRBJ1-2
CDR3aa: CAWSSGGATTF
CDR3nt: TGTGCCTGGAGTTCGGGGGGGGCGACGACCTTC

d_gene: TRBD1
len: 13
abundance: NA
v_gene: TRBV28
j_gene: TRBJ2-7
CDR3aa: CASSGQGAIEQYF
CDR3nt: TGTGCCAGCAGTGGACAGGGGGCCATCGAGCAGTACTTC

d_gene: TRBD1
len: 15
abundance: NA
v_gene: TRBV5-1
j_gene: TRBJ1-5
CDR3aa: CASSLAGTGEQPQHF
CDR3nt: TGCGCCAGCAGCTTGGCCGGGACAGGGGAGCAGCCCCAGCATTTT

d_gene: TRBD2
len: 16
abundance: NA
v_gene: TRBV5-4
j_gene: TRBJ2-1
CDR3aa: CASSSQTSGSYNEQFF
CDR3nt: TGTGCCAGCAGCTCACAGACTAGCGGGAGCTACAATGAGCAGTTCTTC

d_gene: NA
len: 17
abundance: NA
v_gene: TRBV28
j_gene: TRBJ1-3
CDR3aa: CASSPNYGWGTGNTIYF
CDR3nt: TGTGCCAGCAGTCCGAATTACGGGTGGGGTACTGGAAACACCATATATTTT

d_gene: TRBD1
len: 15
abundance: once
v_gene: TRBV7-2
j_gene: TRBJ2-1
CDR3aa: CASSARDRGNNEQFF
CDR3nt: TGTGCCAGCAGCGCCCGGGACAGGGGTAACAATGAGCAGTTCTTC

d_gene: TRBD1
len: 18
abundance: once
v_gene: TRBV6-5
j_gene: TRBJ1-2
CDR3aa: CASSYLMGQGRTDYGYTF
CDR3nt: TGTGCCAGCAGTTACCTCATGGGACAGGGGAGGACAGACTATGGCTACACCTTC

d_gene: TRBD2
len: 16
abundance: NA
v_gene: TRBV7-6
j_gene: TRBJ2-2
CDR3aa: CASSLNSGRATGELFF
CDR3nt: TGTGCCAGCAGCTTGAATAGCGGGAGGGCGACCGGGGAGCTGTTTTTT

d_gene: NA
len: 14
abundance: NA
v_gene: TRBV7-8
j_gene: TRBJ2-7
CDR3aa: CASSLGDTHYEQYF
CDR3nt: TGTGCCAGCAGCTTAGGGGACACCCACTACGAGCAGTACTTC

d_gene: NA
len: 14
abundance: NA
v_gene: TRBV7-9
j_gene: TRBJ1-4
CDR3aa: CASSLNNRNEKLFF
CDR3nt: TGTGCCAGCAGCTTAAATAACAGAAATGAAAAACTGTTTTTT

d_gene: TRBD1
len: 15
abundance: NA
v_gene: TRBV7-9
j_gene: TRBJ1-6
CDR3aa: CASSLTGTGATTLHF
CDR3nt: TGTGCCAGCAGCCTAACGGGGACAGGGGCGACTACCCTCCACTTT

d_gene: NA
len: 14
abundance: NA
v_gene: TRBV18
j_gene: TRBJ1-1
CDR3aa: CASSPSGGNTEAFF
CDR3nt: TGTGCCAGCTCACCTTCGGGGGGCAACACTGAAGCTTTCTTT

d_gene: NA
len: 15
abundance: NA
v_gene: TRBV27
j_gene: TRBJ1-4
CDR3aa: CASSLGGTRAEKLFF
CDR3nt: TGTGCCAGCAGTTTAGGGGGGACGCGGGCTGAAAAACTGTTTTTT

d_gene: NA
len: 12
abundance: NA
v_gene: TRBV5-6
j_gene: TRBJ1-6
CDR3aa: CASSRVSSPLHF
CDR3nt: TGTGCCAGCAGCCGTGTTAGCTCACCCCTCCACTTT

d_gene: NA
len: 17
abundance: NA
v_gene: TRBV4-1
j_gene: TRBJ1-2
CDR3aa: CASSQDVTTALLYGYTF
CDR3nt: TGCGCCAGCAGCCAAGATGTGACGACAGCTCTCCTCTATGGCTACACCTTC

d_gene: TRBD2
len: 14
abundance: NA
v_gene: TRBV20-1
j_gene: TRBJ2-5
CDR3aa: CSAARLAGQETQYF
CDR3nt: TGCAGTGCTGCTAGACTAGCGGGACAAGAGACCCAGTACTTC

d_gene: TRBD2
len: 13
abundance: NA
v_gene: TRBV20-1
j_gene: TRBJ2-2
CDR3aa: CSTPGGPAGELFF
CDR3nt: TGCAGTACACCGGGGGGGCCGGCAGGGGAGCTGTTTTTT

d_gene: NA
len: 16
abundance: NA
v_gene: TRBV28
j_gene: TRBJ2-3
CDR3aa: CASSPLTGPRPDTQYF
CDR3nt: TGTGCCAGCAGCCCTCTTACGGGCCCCCGCCCAGATACGCAGTATTTT

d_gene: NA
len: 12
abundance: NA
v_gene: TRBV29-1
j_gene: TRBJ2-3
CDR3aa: CSVRTSTDTQYF
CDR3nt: TGCAGCGTGCGAACTAGCACAGATACGCAGTATTTT

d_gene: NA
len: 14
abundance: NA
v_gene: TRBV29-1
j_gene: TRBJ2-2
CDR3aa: CSVARTDDTGELFF
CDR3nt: TGCAGCGTTGCTCGGACCGACGACACCGGGGAGCTGTTTTTT

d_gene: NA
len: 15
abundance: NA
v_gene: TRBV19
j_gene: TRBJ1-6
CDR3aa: CASSVRPGESSPLHF
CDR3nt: TGTGCCAGTAGTGTCCGCCCAGGGGAATCTTCACCCCTCCACTTT

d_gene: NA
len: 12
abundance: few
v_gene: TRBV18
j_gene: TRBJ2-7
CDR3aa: CASSQGGYEQYF
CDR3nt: TGTGCCAGCTCACAGGGGGGATACGAGCAGTACTTC

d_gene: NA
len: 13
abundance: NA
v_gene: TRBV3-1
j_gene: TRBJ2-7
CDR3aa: CASSQDTVSEQYF
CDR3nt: TGTGCCAGCAGCCAAGACACCGTATCCGAGCAGTACTTC

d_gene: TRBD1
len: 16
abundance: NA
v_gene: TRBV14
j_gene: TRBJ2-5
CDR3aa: CASSLYRGQGQETQYF
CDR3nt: TGTGCCAGCAGCCTTTATCGCGGACAGGGCCAAGAGACCCAGTACTTC